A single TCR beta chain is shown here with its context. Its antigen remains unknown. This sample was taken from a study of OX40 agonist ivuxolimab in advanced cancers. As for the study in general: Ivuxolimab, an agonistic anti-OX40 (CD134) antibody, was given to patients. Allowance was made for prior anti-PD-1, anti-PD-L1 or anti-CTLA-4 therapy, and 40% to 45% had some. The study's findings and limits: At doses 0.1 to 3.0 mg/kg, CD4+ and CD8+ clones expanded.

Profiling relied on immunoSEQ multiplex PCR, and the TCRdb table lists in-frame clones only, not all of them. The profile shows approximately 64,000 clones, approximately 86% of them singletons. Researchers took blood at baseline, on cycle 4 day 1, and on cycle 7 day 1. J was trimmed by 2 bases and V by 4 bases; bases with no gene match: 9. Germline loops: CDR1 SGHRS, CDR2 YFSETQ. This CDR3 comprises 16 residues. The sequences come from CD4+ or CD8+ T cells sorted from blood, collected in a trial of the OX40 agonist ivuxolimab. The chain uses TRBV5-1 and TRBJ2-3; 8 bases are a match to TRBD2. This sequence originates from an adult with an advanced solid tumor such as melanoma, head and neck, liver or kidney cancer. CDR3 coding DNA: TGCGCCAGCAGCCCCCACAGCGGGAGTAACACAGATACGCAGTATTTT. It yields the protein CASSPHSGSNTDTQYF.